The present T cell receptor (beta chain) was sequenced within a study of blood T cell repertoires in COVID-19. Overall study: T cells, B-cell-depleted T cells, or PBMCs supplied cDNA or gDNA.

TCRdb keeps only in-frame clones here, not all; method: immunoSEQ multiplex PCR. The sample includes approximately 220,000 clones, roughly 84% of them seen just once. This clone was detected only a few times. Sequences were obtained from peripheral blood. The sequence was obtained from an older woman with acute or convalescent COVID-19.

The CDR3 protein is CASSEARAGASYNSPLHF. CDR3 bases: TGTGCCAGCAGTGAAGCGCGGGCAGGAGCTTCCTATAATTCACCCCTCCACTTT. This sequence joins TRBV6-1 and TRBJ1-6; D gene unclear. Between the trimmed V and J ends, which lost 0 bases and 1 base, there was a span of 13 bases. Germline V CDR1 and CDR2: MNHNS, SASEGT. The CDR3 extends over 18 amino acids.